This TCR beta chain was obtained from a study of blood T cell repertoires in COVID-19. Assay used: immunoSEQ multiplex PCR; TCRdb lists only in-frame clones, some missing. The sample includes fewer than 350,000 clones, around nine tenths of them seen just once. Trimming removed 4 bases at V and 5 bases at J, with 22 bases between. Germline loops: CDR1 KGHDR, CDR2 SFDVKD. This CDR3 has 17 residues. Donors of Cohort 3 who recovered were those that had two negative PCRs, clearance, or symptom resolution. The receptor's source is a woman between 40 and 55 years old who had recovered from COVID-19. The chain couples TRBV24-1 to TRBJ2-5, with TRBD2 as a possible D gene (5 bases). Sequenced: PBMCs or T cells enriched from blood (not recorded which). DNA of the CDR3: TGTGCCACCAGTGACCCCATGACGAACCGAGGCGGGGAGACCCAGTACTTC. This gives the protein CATSDPMTNRGGETQYF.